This entry concerns a single T cell receptor beta chain. Antigen specificity is unknown. The CDR3 consists of 16 residues. This sample was taken from a study of a mutant IDH1 vaccine in newly diagnosed glioma. Study as a whole: Patients were pretreated with radiotherapy, temozolomide, or both, mostly both.

Time point here: week 35, safety follow-up. In the vaccine, a single dose held 300 ug of the mutant IDH1 20-mer peptide, along with topical imiquimod. Eight vaccine doses were administered to patients at weeks 1, 3, 5, 7, 11, 15, 19 and 23. The donors' diagnosis was new WHO grade 3 or 4 astrocytoma that was IDH1-mutant and ATRX-lost. Data came from immunoSEQ multiplex PCR; TCRdb stores just in-frame clones and leaves some out. The repertoire includes tens of thousands of clones, around 87% of them detected once, and roughly 1.5% sits in the top ten. The V gene is TRBV21-1, the J gene TRBJ2-7; the D call of TRBD2 is as the table states it, not checked on the DNA. TRBV21-1 is a pseudogene. The sequence came from a man in his forties with glioma. Sequenced here: PBMCs, sampled from a glioma patient whose treatment included an IDH1 peptide vaccine. The CDR3 DNA reads as TGTGCCAGCAGCTCGACCGGGACCGGATCCCTCGGGGGGCAGTACTTC. This translates into CASSSTGTGSLGGQYF.